This entry concerns a single TCR beta chain. Repertoires were generated with immunoSEQ multiplex PCR, while TCRdb's copy carries only in-frame clones and drops some. The sample has some 87,000 clones, 85% to 90% seen once. The sample originates from a study of blood T cell repertoires in COVID-19. From germline, CDR1 is ENHRY and CDR2 SYGVKD. V shed 3 bases and J shed 0 bases, with 20 bases lying between them. The CDR3 length is 18 residues. Sequencing used peripheral blood. The chain links TRBV10-3 to TRBJ1-1; perhaps TRBD1 as D (6 bases). This clonotype was sampled from a human donor with COVID-19, enrolled during active disease. The donor label of this sample is uncertain. The CDR3 coding sequence is TGTGCCATCAGTGAAGGACAGACTTCATCAAAAATGAACACTGAAGCTTTCTTT. Amino acid sequence: CAISEGQTSSKMNTEAFF.